Following are 7 T cell receptor beta chains from one sample sequenced in a study of blood T cell repertoires in COVID-19. Method: immunoSEQ multiplex PCR; TCRdb's copy keeps in-frame clones and lacks some. Among more than 200,000 clones listed, 85% to 90% were seen once. The sample consisted of peripheral blood. All receptors come from a man aged 50 or older with COVID-19, enrolled during active disease.

This clone has only one observation. The rearrangement joins TRBV19 to TRBJ2-3, with D unresolved. The V end lost 10 bases, the J end lost 5 bases, and 19 bases lay between the germline ends. Germline CDR1 LNHDA, CDR2 SQIVND (reference sequence). The CDR3 runs 14 residues. The DNA of the CDR3 is TGTGCCACCAAGTTACAGAACGGTGGAGATACGCAGTATTTT. It specifies CATKLQNGGDTQYF.

The genes are TRBV29-1 and TRBJ2-6; D unclear. CDR3 length: 13 residues. Germline V lookup: CDR1 SQVTM, CDR2 ANQGSEA. The V end was cut by 7 bases, the J end by 3 bases, with 10 bases between. CDR3 nucleotides: TGCAGCGCCTCGCCGGTTGGGGCCAACGTCCTGACTTTC. It yields the protein CSASPVGANVLTF.

V and J are TRBV7-6 and TRBJ1-1, with 7 nucleotides matching TRBD1. Per the germline V gene, CDR1 is SGHVS and CDR2 is FNYEAQ. CDR3 size: 17 residues. V lost 3 bases and J lost 4; bases outside the gene matches: 14. The CDR3 DNA sequence: TGTGCCAGCAGCTTGTCCCCTACAGGGGCGGGGGGCACTGAAGCTTTCTTT. Translation: CASSLSPTGAGGTEAFF.

The chain combines TRBV28 with TRBJ1-6; D is ambiguous. Trimming cost V 6 bases and J 7 bases, with 22 bases left between them. Germline-derived CDR1 and CDR2 are MDHEN and SYDVKM. This CDR3 spans 17 amino acids. CDR3 residues: CASSVLRFVGPNSPLHF. The CDR3 bases are TGTGCCAGCAGCGTACTTCGATTTGTGGGCCCGAATTCACCCCTCCACTTT.

The V and J genes are TRBV11-2 and TRBJ1-2; 11 positions agree with TRBD1. The CDR3 totals 16 residues. J lost 4 bases, V lost 0 bases, and 4 bases had no gene match. Germline CDR1 SGHAT, CDR2 FQNNGV. The CDR3 protein is CASSLDGTGGSYGYTF. The CDR3 nucleotides are TGTGCCAGCAGCTTAGATGGGACAGGGGGGTCCTATGGCTACACCTTC.

This chain uses TRBV20-1 with TRBJ1-5, with TRBD1 as a possible D gene (5 bases). V shed 3 bases and J shed 1 base, with 19 bases lying between them. The CDR3 runs to 17 residues. Germline V CDR1 and CDR2: DFQATT, SNEGSKA (reference sequence). The CDR3 spells CSASPTLGGGSNQPQHF. CDR3 nucleotides: TGCAGTGCTAGTCCTACCCTCGGGGGGGGAAGCAATCAGCCCCAGCATTTT.

The chain recombines TRBV27 with TRBJ2-2; 9 bases line up with TRBD2. This CDR3 spans 15 amino acids. Trimming removed 4 bases from V and 4 bases from J; junction bases left unmatched: 4. CDR1 is MNHEY, CDR2 SMNVEV, per germline (reference sequence). CDR3 nucleotide sequence: TGTGCCAGCAGTTCAACGGGACTAGCCACCGGGGAGCTGTTTTTT. This sequence encodes CASSSTGLATGELFF.